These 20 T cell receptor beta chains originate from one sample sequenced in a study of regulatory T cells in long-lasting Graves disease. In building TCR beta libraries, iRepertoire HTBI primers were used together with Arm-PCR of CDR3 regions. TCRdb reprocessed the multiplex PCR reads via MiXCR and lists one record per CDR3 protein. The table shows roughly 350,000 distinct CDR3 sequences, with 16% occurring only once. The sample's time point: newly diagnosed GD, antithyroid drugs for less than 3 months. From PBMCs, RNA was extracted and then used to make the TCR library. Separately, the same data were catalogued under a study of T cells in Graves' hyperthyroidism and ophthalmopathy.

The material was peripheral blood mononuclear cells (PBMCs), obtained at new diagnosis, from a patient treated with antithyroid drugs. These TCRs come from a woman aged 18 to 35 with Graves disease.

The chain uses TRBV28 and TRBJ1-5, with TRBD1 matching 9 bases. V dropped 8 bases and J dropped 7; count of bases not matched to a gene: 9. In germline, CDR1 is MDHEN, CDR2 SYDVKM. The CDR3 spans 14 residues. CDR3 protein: CASVATGGGQPQHF. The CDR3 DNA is TGTGCCAGCGTCGCGACAGGGGGAGGGCAGCCCCAGCATTTT.

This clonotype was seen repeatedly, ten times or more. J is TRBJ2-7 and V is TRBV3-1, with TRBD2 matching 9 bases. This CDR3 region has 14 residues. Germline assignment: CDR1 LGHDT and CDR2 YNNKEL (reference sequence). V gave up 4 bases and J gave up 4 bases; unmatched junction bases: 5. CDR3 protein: CASSPYSGSYEQYF. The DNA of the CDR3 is TGTGCCAGCAGCCCTTATAGCGGGAGTTACGAGCAGTACTTC.

CDR3 coding DNA: TGTGCCATCGCCTTCAGACAGGGTGACGAGCAGTACTTC. The encoded protein is CAIAFRQGDEQYF. V gene TRBV10-3 combines with J gene TRBJ2-7, with 7 bases matching TRBD1. CDR1 and CDR2 (germline): ENHRY, SYGVKD. V shed 8 bases, J shed 5 bases, and the junction held 9 bases outside the gene matches. This CDR3 has 13 residues.

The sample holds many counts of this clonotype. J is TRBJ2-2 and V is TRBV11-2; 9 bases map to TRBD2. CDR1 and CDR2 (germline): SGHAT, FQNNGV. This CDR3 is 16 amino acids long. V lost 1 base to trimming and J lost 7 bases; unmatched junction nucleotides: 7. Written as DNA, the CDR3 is TGTGCCAGCAGCTTAGGGGCTAGCGGGAAAGACGGGGAGCTGTTTTTT. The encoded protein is CASSLGASGKDGELFF.

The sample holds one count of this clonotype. CDR3 amino acids: CASSLSKGRTYEQYF. The CDR3 bases are TGTGCCAGCAGTTTATCGAAAGGGCGTACCTACGAGCAGTACTTC. The V call is TRBV27, the J call TRBJ2-7, with D unclear. The CDR3 is made up of 15 amino acids. Germline-derived CDR1 and CDR2 are MNHEY and SMNVEV (reference sequence). V lost 0 bases, J lost 2 bases, and 11 bases lay in between.

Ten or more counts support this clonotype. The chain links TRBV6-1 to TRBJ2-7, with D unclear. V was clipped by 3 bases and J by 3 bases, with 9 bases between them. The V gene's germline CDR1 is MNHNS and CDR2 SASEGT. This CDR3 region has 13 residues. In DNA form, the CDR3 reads TGTGCCAGCAGTGAGCACACGCGCTACGAGCAGTACTTC. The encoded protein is CASSEHTRYEQYF.

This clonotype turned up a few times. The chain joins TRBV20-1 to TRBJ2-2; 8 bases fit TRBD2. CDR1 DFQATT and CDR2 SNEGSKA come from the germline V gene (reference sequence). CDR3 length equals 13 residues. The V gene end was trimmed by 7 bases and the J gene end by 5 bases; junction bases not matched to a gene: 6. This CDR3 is CSVAGGGTGELFF. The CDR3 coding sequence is TGCAGTGTTGCGGGGGGAGGAACCGGGGAGCTGTTTTTT.

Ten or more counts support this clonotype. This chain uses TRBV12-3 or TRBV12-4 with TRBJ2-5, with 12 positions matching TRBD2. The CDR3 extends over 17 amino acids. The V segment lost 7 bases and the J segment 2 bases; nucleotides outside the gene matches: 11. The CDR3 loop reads CASTPRGLAGIQETQYF. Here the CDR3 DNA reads TGTGCCAGCACCCCAAGAGGACTAGCGGGGATTCAAGAGACCCAGTACTTC.

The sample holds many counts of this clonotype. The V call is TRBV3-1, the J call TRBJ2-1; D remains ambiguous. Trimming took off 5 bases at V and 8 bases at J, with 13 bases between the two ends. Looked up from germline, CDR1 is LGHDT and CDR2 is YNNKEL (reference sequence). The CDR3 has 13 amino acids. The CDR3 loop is CASSAILEHEQFF. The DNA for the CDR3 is TGTGCCAGCAGCGCAATCCTTGAGCATGAGCAGTTCTTC.

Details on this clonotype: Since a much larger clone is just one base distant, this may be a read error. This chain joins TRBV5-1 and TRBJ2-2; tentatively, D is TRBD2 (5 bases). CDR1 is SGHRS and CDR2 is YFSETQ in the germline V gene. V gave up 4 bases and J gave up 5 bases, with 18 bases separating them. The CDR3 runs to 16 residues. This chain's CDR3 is CASSPQPTGRTGELFF. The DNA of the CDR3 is TGCGCCAGCAGCCCCCAACCTACGGGAAGGACCGGGGAGCTGTTTTTT.

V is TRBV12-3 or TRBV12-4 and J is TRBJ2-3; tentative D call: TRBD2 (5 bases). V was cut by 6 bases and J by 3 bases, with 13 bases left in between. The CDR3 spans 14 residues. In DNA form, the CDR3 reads TGTGCCAGCAGCCAGCCAAGAGGGACAGATACGCAGTATTTT. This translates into CASSQPRGTDTQYF.

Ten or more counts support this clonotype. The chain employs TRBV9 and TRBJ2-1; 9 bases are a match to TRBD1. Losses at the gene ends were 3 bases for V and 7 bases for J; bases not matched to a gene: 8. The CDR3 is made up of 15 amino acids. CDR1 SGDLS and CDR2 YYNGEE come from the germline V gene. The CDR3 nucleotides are TGTGCCAGCAGCGGCCTCGGGACAGGGATGAATGAGCAGTTCTTC. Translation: CASSGLGTGMNEQFF.

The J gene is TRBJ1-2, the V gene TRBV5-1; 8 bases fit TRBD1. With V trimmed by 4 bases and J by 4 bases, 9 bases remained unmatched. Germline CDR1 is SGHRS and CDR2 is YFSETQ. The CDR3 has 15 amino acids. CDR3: CASSARTGSPYGYTF. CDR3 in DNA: TGCGCCAGCAGCGCGAGGACAGGGTCTCCCTATGGCTACACCTTC.

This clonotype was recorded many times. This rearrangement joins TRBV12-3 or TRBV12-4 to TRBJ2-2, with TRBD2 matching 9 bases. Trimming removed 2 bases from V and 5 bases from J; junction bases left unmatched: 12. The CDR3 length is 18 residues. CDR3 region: CASSLYQGGAGGTGELFF. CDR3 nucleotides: TGTGCCAGCAGTTTATATCAGGGGGGAGCGGGAGGTACCGGGGAGCTGTTTTTT.

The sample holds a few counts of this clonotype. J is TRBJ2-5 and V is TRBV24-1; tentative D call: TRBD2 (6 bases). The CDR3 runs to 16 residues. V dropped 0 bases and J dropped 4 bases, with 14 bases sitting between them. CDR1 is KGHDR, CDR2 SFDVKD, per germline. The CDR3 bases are TGTGCCACCAGTGATTTGGATGGGGGGTCCCGAGAGACCCAGTACTTC. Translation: CATSDLDGGSRETQYF.

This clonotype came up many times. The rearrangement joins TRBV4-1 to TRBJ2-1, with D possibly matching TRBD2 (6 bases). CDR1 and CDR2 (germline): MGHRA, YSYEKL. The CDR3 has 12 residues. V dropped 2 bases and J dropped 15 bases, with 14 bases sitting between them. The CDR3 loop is CASSQLGREWFF. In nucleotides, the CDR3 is TGCGCCAGCAGCCAATTAGGACGGGAGTGGTTCTTC.

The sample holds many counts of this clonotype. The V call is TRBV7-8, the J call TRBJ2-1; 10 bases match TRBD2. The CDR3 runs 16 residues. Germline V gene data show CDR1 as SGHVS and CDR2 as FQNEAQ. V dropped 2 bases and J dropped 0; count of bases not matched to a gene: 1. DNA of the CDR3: TGTGCCAGCAGCTTACTAGCGGGAGACTCCTACAATGAGCAGTTCTTC. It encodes CASSLLAGDSYNEQFF.

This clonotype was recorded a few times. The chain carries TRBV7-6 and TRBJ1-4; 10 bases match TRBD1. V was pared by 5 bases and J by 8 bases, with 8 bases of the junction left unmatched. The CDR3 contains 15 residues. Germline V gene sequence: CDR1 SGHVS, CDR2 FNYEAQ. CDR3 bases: TGTGCCAGCAGCCGGACAGGGGGTCAGAGGGAAAAACTGTTTTTT. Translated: CASSRTGGQREKLFF.

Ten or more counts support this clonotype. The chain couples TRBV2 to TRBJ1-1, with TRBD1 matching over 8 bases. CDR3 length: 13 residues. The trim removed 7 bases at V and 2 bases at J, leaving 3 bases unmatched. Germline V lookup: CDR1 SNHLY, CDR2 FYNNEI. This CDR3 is CASTGTGNTEAFF. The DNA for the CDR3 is TGTGCCAGCACTGGGACAGGCAACACTGAAGCTTTCTTT.

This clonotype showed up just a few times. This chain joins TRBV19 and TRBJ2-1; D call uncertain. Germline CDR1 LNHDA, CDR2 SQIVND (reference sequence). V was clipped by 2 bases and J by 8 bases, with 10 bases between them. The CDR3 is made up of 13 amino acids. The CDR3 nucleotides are TGTGCCAGTAGTATATGGGAAGCCGATGAGCAGTTCTTC. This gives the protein CASSIWEADEQFF.